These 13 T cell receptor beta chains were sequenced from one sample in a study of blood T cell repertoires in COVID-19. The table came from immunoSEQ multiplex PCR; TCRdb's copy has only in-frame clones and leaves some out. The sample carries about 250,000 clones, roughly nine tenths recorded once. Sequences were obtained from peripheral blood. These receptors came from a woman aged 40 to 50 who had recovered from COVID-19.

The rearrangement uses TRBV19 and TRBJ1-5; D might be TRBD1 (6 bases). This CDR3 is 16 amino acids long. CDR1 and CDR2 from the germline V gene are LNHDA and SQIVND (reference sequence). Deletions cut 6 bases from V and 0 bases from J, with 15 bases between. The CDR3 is CASRLGGATSNQPQHF. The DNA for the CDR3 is TGTGCCAGTAGGCTGGGGGGGGCTACTAGCAATCAGCCCCAGCATTTT.

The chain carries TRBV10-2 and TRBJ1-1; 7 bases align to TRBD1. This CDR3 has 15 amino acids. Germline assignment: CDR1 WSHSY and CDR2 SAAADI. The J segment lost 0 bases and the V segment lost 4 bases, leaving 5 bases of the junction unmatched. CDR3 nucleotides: TGCGCCAGCAGTGGGGACAGTCATTTGAACACTGAAGCTTTCTTT. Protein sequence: CASSGDSHLNTEAFF.

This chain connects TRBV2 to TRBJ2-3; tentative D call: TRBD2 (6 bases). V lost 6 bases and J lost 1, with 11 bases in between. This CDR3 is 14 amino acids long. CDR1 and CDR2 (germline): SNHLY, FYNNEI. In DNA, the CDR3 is TGTGCCAGCAGACTAGCTTTAGGCACAGATACGCAGTATTTT. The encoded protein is CASRLALGTDTQYF.

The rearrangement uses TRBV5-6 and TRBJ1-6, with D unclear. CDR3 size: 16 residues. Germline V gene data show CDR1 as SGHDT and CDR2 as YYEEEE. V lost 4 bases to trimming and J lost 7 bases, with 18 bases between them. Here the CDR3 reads CASSLYSAGGNSPLHF. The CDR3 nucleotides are TGTGCCAGCAGCCTGTATAGCGCGGGTGGGAATTCACCCCTCCACTTT.

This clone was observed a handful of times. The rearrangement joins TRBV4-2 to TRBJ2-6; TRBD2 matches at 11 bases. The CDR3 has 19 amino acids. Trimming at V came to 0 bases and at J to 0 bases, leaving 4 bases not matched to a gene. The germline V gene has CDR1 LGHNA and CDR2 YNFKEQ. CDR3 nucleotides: TGTGCCAGCAGCCAAGATCCCGGGACTAGCGGCTCTGGGGCCAACGTCCTGACTTTC. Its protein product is CASSQDPGTSGSGANVLTF.

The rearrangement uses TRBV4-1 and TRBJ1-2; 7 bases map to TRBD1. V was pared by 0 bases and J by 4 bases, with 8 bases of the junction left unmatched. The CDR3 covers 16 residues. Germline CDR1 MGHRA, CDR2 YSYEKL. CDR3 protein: CASSQDAGQSFYGYTF. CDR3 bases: TGCGCCAGCAGCCAAGATGCGGGACAGAGCTTCTATGGCTACACCTTC.

CDR3 sequence (DNA): TGTGCCAGCAGCCCTCGGGGGTACAATGAGCAGTTCTTC. As protein: CASSPRGYNEQFF. The chain couples TRBV14 to TRBJ2-1; D might be TRBD2 (6 bases). V was pared by 4 bases and J by 4 bases, with 8 bases between. The CDR3 has 13 residues. The germline CDR1 and CDR2 sequences are SGHDN and FVKESK.

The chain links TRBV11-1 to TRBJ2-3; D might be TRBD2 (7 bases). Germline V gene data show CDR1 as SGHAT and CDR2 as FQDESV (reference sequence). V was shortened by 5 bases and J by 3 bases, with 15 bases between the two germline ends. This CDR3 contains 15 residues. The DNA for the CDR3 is TGTGCCAGCAGCCCTCCTAGGGGGGGGACAGATACGCAGTATTTT. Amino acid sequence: CASSPPRGGTDTQYF.

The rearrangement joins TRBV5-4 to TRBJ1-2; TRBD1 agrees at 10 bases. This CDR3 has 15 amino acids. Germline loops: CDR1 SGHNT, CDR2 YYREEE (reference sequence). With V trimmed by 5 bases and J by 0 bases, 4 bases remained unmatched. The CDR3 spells CASSTGQGANYGYTF. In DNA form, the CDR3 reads TGTGCCAGCAGTACAGGACAGGGGGCTAACTATGGCTACACCTTC.

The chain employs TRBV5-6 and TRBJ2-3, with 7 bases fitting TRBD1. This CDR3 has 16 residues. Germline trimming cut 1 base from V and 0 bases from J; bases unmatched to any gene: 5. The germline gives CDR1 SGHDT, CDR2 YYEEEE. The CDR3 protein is CASSLPGQPSTDTQYF. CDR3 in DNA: TGTGCCAGCAGCTTGCCGGGACAGCCTAGCACAGATACGCAGTATTTT.

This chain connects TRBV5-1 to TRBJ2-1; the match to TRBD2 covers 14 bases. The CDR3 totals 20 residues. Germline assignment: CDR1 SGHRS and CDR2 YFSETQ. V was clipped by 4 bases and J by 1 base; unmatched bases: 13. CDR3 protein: CASSPIAGTSGSRSYNEQFF. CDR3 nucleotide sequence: TGCGCCAGCAGCCCAATCGCCGGGACTAGCGGGAGCAGGTCCTACAATGAGCAGTTCTTC.

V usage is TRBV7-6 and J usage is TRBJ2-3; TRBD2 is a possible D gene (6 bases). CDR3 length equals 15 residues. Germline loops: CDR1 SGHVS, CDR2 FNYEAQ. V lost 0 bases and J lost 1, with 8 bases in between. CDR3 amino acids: CASSLAPSGTDTQYF. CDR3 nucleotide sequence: TGTGCCAGCAGCTTAGCCCCTAGCGGCACAGATACGCAGTATTTT.

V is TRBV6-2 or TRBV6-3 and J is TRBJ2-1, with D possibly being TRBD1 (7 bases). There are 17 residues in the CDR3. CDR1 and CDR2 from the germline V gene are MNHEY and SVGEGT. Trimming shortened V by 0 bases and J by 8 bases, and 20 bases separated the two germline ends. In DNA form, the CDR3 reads TGTGCCAGCAGTTACTCGCCACCTTACAGGGGAGGTGATGAGCAGTTCTTC. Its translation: CASSYSPPYRGGDEQFF.